Below are 16 T cell receptor beta chains sequenced from a single sample in a study of diagnostic markers for celiac disease. For each CDR3 protein, TCRdb gives one entry from its re-call of the reads, without DNA. Its listing shows about 850 distinct CDR3 sequences. The sequencing sample was made of either unsorted cells or a sorted T cell fraction (not recorded which). All receptors come from a human donor. This table probably holds off-target reads from a library built for another chain.

This clonotype is classed as medium-sized by frequency. V gene TRBV12-3 or TRBV12-4 combines with J gene TRBJ2-1; there is no DNA to check the TCRdb D call of TRBD2. The CDR3 runs to 16 residues. The CDR3 is CASSLLFGLAGDPQFF.

In terms of frequency, this clonotype is medium-sized. The gene calls are TRBV20-1 and TRBJ2-2; TCRdb's D call of TRBD2 is untestable without DNA. The germline V gene encodes CDR1 DFQATT and CDR2 SNEGSKA (reference sequence). The CDR3 runs to 16 residues. CDR3 sequence reads: CSARGPAGVPTGELFF.

This clonotype is labeled large based on frequency. This chain uses TRBV20-1 with TRBJ2-2. The CDR3 totals 14 residues. CDR1 is DFQATT, CDR2 SNEGSKA, per germline (reference sequence). The CDR3 sequence: CSARDIAITGELFF.

The V call is TRBV19, the J call TRBJ1-5; the TCRdb D gene call, TRBD1, has no DNA to confirm it. Germline assignment: CDR1 LNHDA and CDR2 SQIVND (reference sequence). CDR3 length: 14 residues. CDR3 protein: CASRNVQGNQPQHF.

This clonotype is identified as medium-sized from frequency. The chain links TRBV28 to TRBJ1-2; no DNA is available, so the TRBD1 call from TCRdb remains unchecked. The germline gives CDR1 MDHEN, CDR2 SYDVKM. The CDR3 length is 14 residues. CDR3 in amino acids: CASRVGRQGGAGTF.

This chain connects TRBV30 to TRBJ2-5; TCRdb reports TRBD2, a call that lacks DNA to check it against. Germline V lookup: CDR1 GTSNPN, CDR2 SVGIG (reference sequence). The CDR3 covers 14 residues. CDR3 amino acids: CAWTKPGLQETQYF.

V is TRBV20-1 and J is TRBJ1-1. This CDR3 has 12 residues. Per the germline V gene, CDR1 is DFQATT and CDR2 is SNEGSKA (reference sequence). The CDR3 region is CSARPIGFEAFF.

This clonotype is classed as large by frequency. The chain couples TRBV9 to TRBJ1-2; TCRdb picks TRBD1, but there is no DNA to check that call. The CDR3 has 13 amino acids. Germline V gene sequence: CDR1 SGDLS, CDR2 YYNGEE. CDR3 protein: CASTHRGYYGYTF.

J is TRBJ2-6 and V is TRBV7-2. Germline V gene data show CDR1 as SGHTA and CDR2 as FQGNSA. This CDR3 region has 15 residues. The CDR3 sequence: CASSSDSSGANVLTF.

V usage is TRBV27 and J usage is TRBJ1-2; as DNA is missing, the TRBD1 call by TCRdb cannot be tested. The CDR3 has 13 residues. The germline CDR1 and CDR2 sequences are MNHEY and SMNVEV (reference sequence). This CDR3 is CASSLGGGSGYTF.

The chain uses TRBV5-1 and TRBJ2-1; the D call from TCRdb, TRBD1, cannot be confirmed without DNA. Germline loops: CDR1 SGHRS, CDR2 YFSETQ. This CDR3 is 17 amino acids long. CDR3 protein: CASSLTPGQGNIDEQFF.

The V and J genes are TRBV10-3 and TRBJ2-5; TCRdb returns TRBD2, unconfirmable since there is no DNA. Per the germline V gene, CDR1 is ENHRY and CDR2 is SYGVKD. This CDR3 region has 18 residues. CDR3 residues: CAIASGLAGDYVGETQYF.

The gene calls are TRBV5-6 and TRBJ2-3; TCRdb's D call, TRBD1, is unchecked because there is no DNA. Looked up from germline, CDR1 is SGHDT and CDR2 is YYEEEE. The CDR3 runs 15 residues. The CDR3: CASSLLRTASDTQYF.

This clonotype is deemed medium-sized by its frequency. The rearrangement joins TRBV7-8 to TRBJ2-1; TCRdb calls TRBD1, which cannot be checked without DNA. CDR1 is SGHVS and CDR2 is FQNEAQ in the germline V gene. The CDR3 contains 14 residues. This chain's CDR3 is CASRPRDNQDEQFF.

By frequency, this clonotype is medium-sized (0.01 to 0.1%). CDR3 residues: CASSLEGYSNQPQHF. The V gene is TRBV5-1, the J gene TRBJ1-5; TCRdb selects TRBD1, and the lack of DNA leaves this call unchecked. Germline V CDR1 and CDR2: SGHRS, YFSETQ. The CDR3 spans 15 residues. Looking up the rest from reference TRBV5-1 and TRBJ1-5 gives the full variable domain: KAGVTQTPRYLIKTRGQQVTLSCSPISGHRSVSWYQQTPGQGLQFLFEYFSETQRNKGNFPGRFSGRQFSNSRSEMNVSTLELGDSALYLCASSLEGYSNQPQHFGDGTRLSIL.

This chain links TRBV10-3 with TRBJ2-2. Per the germline V gene, CDR1 is ENHRY and CDR2 is SYGVKD. This CDR3 region has 11 residues. The CDR3 loop reads CAINVAGELFF.